The TCR beta chain described here comes from a study of CD8 T cells in ankylosing spondylitis. The table lists this clonotype with many counts. The antigen is not known. Study-level points and caveats: Apparently characteristic of ankylosing spondylitis blood was a TCR beta motif (about 8 highly homologous variants). Reportedly, matched ankylosing spondylitis synovial fluid was significantly enriched for disease-linked clones.

This CDR3 comprises 13 residues. In germline, CDR1 is SQVTM, CDR2 ANQGSEA. With 6 bases removed from V and 6 bases from J, the gap between germline ends came to 14 bases. As the method for making TCR beta libraries, quantitative 5'-RACE with molecular barcodes was used. In TCRdb, the 5' RACE reads were re-called with MiXCR into one record per CDR3 protein. The repertoire holds around 140,000 distinct CDR3 sequences, roughly 15% seen once, with approximately 33% in the top ten. V usage is TRBV29-1 and J usage is TRBJ2-2, with D tentatively TRBD1 (5 bases). The sample was blood, either unsorted or a sorted T cell fraction (not recorded which). The TCR was taken from a male donor with ankylosing spondylitis. CDR3 region: CSVRLDRAGELFF. CDR3 bases: TGCAGCGTCCGACTCGACAGAGCCGGGGAGCTGTTTTTT.